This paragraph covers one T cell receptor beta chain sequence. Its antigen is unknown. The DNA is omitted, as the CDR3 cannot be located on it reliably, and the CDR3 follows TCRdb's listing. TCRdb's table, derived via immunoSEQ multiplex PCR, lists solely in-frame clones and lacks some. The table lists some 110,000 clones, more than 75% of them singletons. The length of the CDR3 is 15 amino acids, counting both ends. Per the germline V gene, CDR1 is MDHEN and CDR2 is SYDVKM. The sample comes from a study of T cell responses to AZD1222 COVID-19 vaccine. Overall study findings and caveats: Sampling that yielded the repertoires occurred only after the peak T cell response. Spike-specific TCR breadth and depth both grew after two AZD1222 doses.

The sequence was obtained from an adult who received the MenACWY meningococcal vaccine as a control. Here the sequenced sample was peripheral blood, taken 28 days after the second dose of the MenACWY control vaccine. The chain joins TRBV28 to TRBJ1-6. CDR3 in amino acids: CASSLYNGVGGGSHF.